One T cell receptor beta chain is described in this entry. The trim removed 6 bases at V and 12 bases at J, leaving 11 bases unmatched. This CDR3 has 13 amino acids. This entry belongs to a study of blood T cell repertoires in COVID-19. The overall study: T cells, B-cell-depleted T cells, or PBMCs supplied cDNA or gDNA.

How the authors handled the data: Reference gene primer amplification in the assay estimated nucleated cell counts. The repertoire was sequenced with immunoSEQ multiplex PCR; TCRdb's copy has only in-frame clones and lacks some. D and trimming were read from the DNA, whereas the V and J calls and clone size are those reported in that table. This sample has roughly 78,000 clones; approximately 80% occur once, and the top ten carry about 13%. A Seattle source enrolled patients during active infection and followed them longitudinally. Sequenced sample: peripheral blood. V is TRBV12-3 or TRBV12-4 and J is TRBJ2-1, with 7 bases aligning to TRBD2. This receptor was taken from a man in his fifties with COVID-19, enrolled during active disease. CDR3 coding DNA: TGTGCCAGCAGCCCGGGACTATATCCAGGGCAGTTCTTC. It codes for CASSPGLYPGQFF.